Following are 32 T cell receptor beta chains from one sample sequenced in a study of T cells after yellow fever vaccination. TCRdb reprocessed the 5' RACE reads with MiXCR, giving one entry per CDR3 protein. The sample has under 550,000 distinct CDR3 sequences; around a fifth are singletons. Sample: PBMCs, taken 21 days after the first yellow fever vaccination. Every receptor here comes from a young man who received the YFV17D yellow fever vaccine.

V usage is TRBV12-3 or TRBV12-4 and J usage is TRBJ2-7; TRBD2 agrees at 8 bases. CDR3 size: 14 residues. V shed 6 bases, J shed 5 bases, and the junction held 9 bases outside the gene matches. The CDR3 nucleotides are TGTGCCAGCAGCTCGGGGGGGCCCTGGGACGAGCAGTACTTC. Translation gives CASSSGGPWDEQYF.

The chain is built from TRBV5-1 and TRBJ1-1, with 7 positions matching TRBD1. The CDR3 has 13 amino acids. J was trimmed by 7 bases and V by 4 bases; bases with no gene match: 7. Germline values: CDR1 SGHRS, CDR2 YFSETQ. CDR3 sequence (DNA): TGCGCCAGCAGCCTGGGGGGACAGCTTGAAGCTTTCTTT. Residues: CASSLGGQLEAFF.

The sample holds a few counts of this clonotype. V is TRBV5-1 and J is TRBJ2-5, with D uncertain. The CDR3 sequence is 13 residues long. The V end was cut by 3 bases, the J end by 1 base, with 7 bases between. Germline V gene data show CDR1 as SGHRS and CDR2 as YFSETQ. CDR3 protein: CASSSLLQETQYF. The CDR3 DNA is TGCGCCAGCAGCTCACTCCTCCAAGAGACCCAGTACTTC.

This clonotype was counted between two and nine times. The rearrangement joins TRBV7-9 to TRBJ2-7, with a tentative D call TRBD2 (6 bases). The length of the CDR3 is 13 residues. Trimming left V 5 bases short and J 1 base short, with 9 bases between. CDR1 and CDR2 (germline): SEHNR, FQNEAQ (reference sequence). For the CDR3, the DNA is TGTGCCAGCAGCGAACGGGGGTCCTACGAGCAGTACTTC. It encodes CASSERGSYEQYF.

This clonotype appeared a few times. The rearrangement joins TRBV10-2 to TRBJ1-4, with 8 bases matching TRBD1. V lost 7 bases, J lost 7 bases, and 8 bases stayed unmatched. Germline V gene lookup returns CDR1 WSHSY and CDR2 SAAADI. The CDR3 is 14 residues long. The DNA for the CDR3 is TGCGCCAGCAAGAGGCAGGGGGCGGGTGAAAAACTGTTTTTT. It is translated as CASKRQGAGEKLFF.

The sample holds a few counts of this clonotype. This chain joins TRBV6-4 and TRBJ2-6; D gene ambiguous. This CDR3 contains 15 residues. Trimming stripped 6 bases from V and 4 bases from J, with 13 bases between. Germline assignment: CDR1 MRHNA and CDR2 SNTAGT. The CDR3 DNA reads as TGTGCCAGCAGCTTCTCCCGCCCAGGGGCCAACGTCCTGACTTTC. It yields the protein CASSFSRPGANVLTF.

The chain couples TRBV5-1 to TRBJ2-7; D is unclear. Germline V CDR1 and CDR2: SGHRS, YFSETQ. There are 15 residues in the CDR3. Trimming shortened V by 0 bases and J by 3 bases, and 13 bases separated the two germline ends. This CDR3 is CASSLGVLGFYEQYF. CDR3 DNA: TGCGCCAGCAGCTTGGGAGTCTTGGGATTCTACGAGCAGTACTTC.

This clonotype was counted many times. At one end the junction does not follow the germline gene, possibly because of a read error. The chain couples TRBV12-3 or TRBV12-4 to TRBJ2-1, with D possibly TRBD2 on 5 matching bases. The CDR3 is 13 amino acids. CDR3 sequence (DNA): TGTGCCAGCAGACTAGGGTCCTCCAATGAGCAGTTCTTC. It specifies CASRLGSSNEQFF.

The chain uses TRBV5-4 and TRBJ2-3; TRBD2 agrees at 12 bases. The CDR3 consists of 15 residues. Germline lookup yields CDR1 SGHNT and CDR2 YYREEE (reference sequence). The junction had 2 bases not matched to a gene; V was cut back by 2 bases and J by 4 bases. CDR3 protein: CASSFTSGGSDTQYF. The DNA for the CDR3 is TGTGCCAGCAGCTTCACTAGCGGGGGGTCAGATACGCAGTATTTT.

This clonotype was seen a few times. The chain couples TRBV6-2 or TRBV6-3 to TRBJ2-1; no firm D call. V was shortened by 9 bases and J by 6 bases, with 12 bases between the two germline ends. The CDR3 is 12 residues long. CDR1 and CDR2 (germline): MNHEY, SVGEGT. CDR3: CARKRHLNEQFF. CDR3 nucleotide sequence: TGTGCCAGAAAGCGACACCTCAATGAGCAGTTCTTC.

This clonotype was counted between two and nine times. J is TRBJ2-7 and V is TRBV29-1; TRBD2 is a possible D gene (7 bases). Between the trimmed V and J ends, which lost 6 bases and 5 bases, there was a span of 23 bases. The CDR3 runs 15 residues. From germline, CDR1 is SQVTM and CDR2 ANQGSEA. CDR3 protein: CSVERGGGVDNEQYF. For the CDR3, the DNA is TGCAGCGTGGAGAGAGGGGGGGGCGTCGATAACGAGCAGTACTTC.

The gene calls are TRBV10-3 and TRBJ2-7, with D possibly TRBD2 on 6 matching bases. Looked up from germline, CDR1 is ENHRY and CDR2 is SYGVKD. The V gene lost 3 bases and the J gene lost 6 bases, with 15 bases spanning the gap. This CDR3 has 14 amino acids. CDR3 protein: CAISDGYSGSEQYV. CDR3 sequence (DNA): TGTGCCATCAGTGATGGGTACTCCGGGAGCGAGCAGTACGTC.

This chain links TRBV6-1 with TRBJ1-5; 8 positions agree with TRBD1. CDR3 length equals 14 residues. In germline, CDR1 is MNHNS, CDR2 SASEGT. The ends lost 6 bases at V and 3 bases at J; junction bases unmatched: 4. The CDR3 protein is CASSRDRYNQPQHF. CDR3 DNA: TGTGCCAGCAGCCGGGACAGGTACAATCAGCCCCAGCATTTT.

The chain uses TRBV5-1 and TRBJ2-4; D is undetermined. Trimming pared 0 bases from V and 5 bases from J, leaving 6 bases between. The germline V gene encodes CDR1 SGHRS and CDR2 YFSETQ. The CDR3 has 13 amino acids. The CDR3 spells CASSLDSQNIQYF. CDR3 sequence (DNA): TGCGCCAGCAGCTTGGACAGCCAAAACATTCAGTACTTC.

This clonotype was counted a few times. J is TRBJ2-7 and V is TRBV5-1; D might be TRBD1 (6 bases). The CDR3 loop spans 14 amino acids. Trimming took off 2 bases at V and 2 bases at J, with 11 bases between the two ends. CDR1 and CDR2 from the germline V gene are SGHRS and YFSETQ. The CDR3 DNA is TGCGCCAGCAGCTTTTCGACAGGAGCCTACGAGCAGTACGTC. This sequence encodes CASSFSTGAYEQYV.

V usage is TRBV28 and J usage is TRBJ2-1; the match to TRBD2 covers 10 bases. Germline assignment: CDR1 MDHEN and CDR2 SYDVKM. V lost 5 bases to trimming and J lost 7 bases; unmatched junction nucleotides: 5. The CDR3 has 14 amino acids. The DNA of the CDR3 is TGTGCCAGCAGTGAGACTAGCGGGCGAAATGAGCAGTTCTTC. The encoded protein is CASSETSGRNEQFF.

This clonotype has a handful of counts. This chain uses TRBV6-2 or TRBV6-3 with TRBJ1-4, with 7 bases aligning to TRBD1. The CDR3 is 14 residues long. Looked up from germline, CDR1 is MNHEY and CDR2 is SVGEGT. The V segment lost 2 bases and the J segment 5 bases; nucleotides outside the gene matches: 2. CDR3 DNA sequence: TGTGCCAGCAGTTACCTGACAGGGAATGAAAAACTGTTTTTT. It is translated as CASSYLTGNEKLFF.

There are a few counts of this clonotype. V and J are TRBV11-2 and TRBJ2-5; 7 nucleotides agree with TRBD1. The CDR3 spans 14 residues. The trim removed 4 bases at V and 2 bases at J, leaving 4 bases unmatched. Per the germline V gene, CDR1 is SGHAT and CDR2 is FQNNGV. The CDR3 nucleotides are TGTGCCAGCAGCTACCAGGGGGATCAAGAGACCCAGTACTTC. This sequence encodes CASSYQGDQETQYF.

The chain uses TRBV28 and TRBJ1-1; D perhaps matches TRBD1 (5 bases). Germline V CDR1 and CDR2: MDHEN, SYDVKM. V lost 7 bases and J 4 bases, leaving 16 bases between the germline ends. This CDR3 region has 14 residues. The CDR3 DNA is TGTGCCAGCACCCCGGGAGGGGCTTTCACTGAAGCTTTCTTT. Its translation is CASTPGGAFTEAFF.

The V call is TRBV21-1, the J call TRBJ2-7; the table gives TRBD2 as D, unverified against the DNA. TRBV21-1 is termed a pseudogene. This CDR3 comprises 18 residues. CDR3 protein: CASSAVDRDLPIVYEQYV. The DNA for the CDR3 is TGTGCCAGCAGCGCAGTAGACAGGGACCTCCCAATCGTCTACGAGCAGTACGTC.

This clonotype has more than one count but fewer than ten. The chain carries TRBV29-1 and TRBJ1-1; D is uncertain. The CDR3 consists of 12 residues. Looked up from germline, CDR1 is SQVTM and CDR2 is ANQGSEA. V was trimmed by 3 bases and J by 3 bases, leaving 8 bases between them. CDR3 sequence: CSVDYTDTEAFF. The CDR3 nucleotides are TGCAGCGTTGACTACACGGACACTGAAGCTTTCTTT.

In its sample, this clonotype was seen a few times. This chain uses TRBV7-9 with TRBJ1-2, with D possibly TRBD1 on 6 matching bases. The V and J ends lost 5 bases and 8 bases respectively, with 21 bases between them. The CDR3 is 15 residues long. CDR1 SEHNR and CDR2 FQNEAQ come from the germline V gene (reference sequence). The CDR3 DNA reads TGTGCCAGCAGCGGGACACAGGGTTCGGTAAAGGGCTACACCTTC. Translation: CASSGTQGSVKGYTF.

The chain joins TRBV6-2 or TRBV6-3 to TRBJ2-1, with 12 bases that match TRBD2. The CDR3 is 20 residues long. Trimming cost V 5 bases and J 1 base; bases outside gene matches: 15. Germline CDR1 MNHEY, CDR2 SVGEGT. CDR3: CASSPQLRLAGGSSYNEQFF. CDR3 nucleotides: TGTGCCAGCAGTCCCCAACTGCGTCTAGCGGGGGGGTCGTCCTACAATGAGCAGTTCTTC.

The CDR3: CASSGGPPFYNEQFF. CDR3 in DNA: TGTGCCAGCAGTGGGGGGCCCCCATTTTACAATGAGCAGTTCTTC. The chain links TRBV5-4 to TRBJ2-1; D tentatively fits TRBD1 or TRBD2 (6 bases each). The CDR3 is 15 residues long. V lost 5 bases and J lost 4, with 16 bases in between. The germline CDR1 and CDR2 sequences are SGHNT and YYREEE (reference sequence). The full variable domain, with the rest looked up from reference TRBV5-4 and TRBJ2-1, is ETGVTQSPTHLIKTRGQQVTLRCSSQSGHNTVSWYQQALGQGPQFIFQYYREEENGRGNFPPRFSGLQFPNYSSELNVNALELDDSALYLCASSGGPPFYNEQFFGPGTRLTVL.

The CDR3 spells CASSQAPRGGGNEQFF. DNA of the CDR3: TGTGCCAGCAGCCAAGCCCCCCGGGGAGGGGGGAATGAGCAGTTCTTC. This sequence joins TRBV3-1 and TRBJ2-1; D possibly corresponds to TRBD2 (7 bases). This CDR3 is 16 amino acids long. Trimming removed 1 base from V and 7 bases from J, with 17 bases in between. The germline CDR1 and CDR2 sequences are LGHDT and YNNKEL (reference sequence).

This clonotype was observed a handful of times. The chain carries TRBV7-3 and TRBJ1-5; D unclear. The CDR3 loop spans 13 amino acids. The V end lost 4 bases, the J end lost 6 bases, and 10 bases lay between the germline ends. Per the germline V gene, CDR1 is SGHTA and CDR2 is FQGTGA. This CDR3 is CASSSDGVQPQHF. The CDR3 DNA follows: TGTGCCAGCAGCTCGGACGGGGTTCAGCCCCAGCATTTT.

The gene calls are TRBV5-5 and TRBJ2-1, with D perhaps matching TRBD1 or TRBD2 (6 bases each). V shed 1 base and J shed 8 bases, with 13 bases lying between them. The CDR3 totals 14 residues. The germline V gene has CDR1 SGHKS and CDR2 YYEKEE (reference sequence). This chain's CDR3 is CASSLKVGGHEQFF. CDR3 nucleotides: TGTGCCAGCAGCTTGAAGGTTGGGGGGCATGAGCAGTTCTTC.

This clonotype was picked up one time. The rearrangement uses TRBV9 and TRBJ1-2; D ambiguous. This CDR3 comprises 12 residues. Germline V CDR1 and CDR2: SGDLS, YYNGEE. The ends were cut back, 5 bases at V and 9 bases at J, with 14 bases in the middle. The CDR3 region has the DNA TGTGCCAGCAGTGAAGAAGGTGTGCGCTACACCTTC. This gives the protein CASSEEGVRYTF.

The chain combines TRBV5-1 with TRBJ1-1, with a possible D match to TRBD1 (5 bases). Germline V gene sequence: CDR1 SGHRS, CDR2 YFSETQ. The CDR3 sequence is 13 residues long. Trimming pared 3 bases from V and 3 bases from J, leaving 9 bases between. The CDR3 loop reads CASSWGGDTEAFF. CDR3 in DNA: TGCGCCAGCAGCTGGGGAGGGGACACTGAAGCTTTCTTT.

The gene calls are TRBV2 and TRBJ2-5; possible D gene TRBD2, 5 bases. Germline V gives CDR1 SNHLY, CDR2 FYNNEI. V was shortened by 4 bases and J by 5 bases, with 17 bases between the two germline ends. The CDR3 contains 15 residues. For the CDR3, the DNA is TGTGCCAGCAGTGGGCGAGGACTCGGATCGGAGACCCAGTACTTC. It specifies CASSGRGLGSETQYF.

In this sample, this clonotype turned up a few times. The CDR3 is CASSLERRRGGTDTQYF. DNA of the CDR3: TGTGCCAGCAGCTTGGAGCGACGGCGGGGAGGCACAGATACGCAGTATTTT. This chain links TRBV5-6 with TRBJ2-3; perhaps TRBD2 as D (6 bases). Trimming removed 0 bases from V and 1 base from J, with 15 bases in between. This CDR3 region has 17 residues. Per germline, CDR1 SGHDT and CDR2 YYEEEE.

The table lists this clonotype with a few counts. The chain combines TRBV5-1 with TRBJ1-6; the match to TRBD1 covers 11 bases. The CDR3 sequence is 16 residues long. Looked up from germline, CDR1 is SGHRS and CDR2 is YFSETQ. The V gene end was trimmed by 5 bases and the J gene end by 6 bases; junction bases not matched to a gene: 7. The CDR3 region is CASSRGQGVSNSPLHF. CDR3 DNA: TGCGCCAGCAGTCGGGGACAGGGGGTGTCTAATTCACCCCTCCACTTT.